This T cell receptor beta chain was sequenced during a study of CD8 T cells in ankylosing spondylitis (dated by TCRdb to about 2017). Concerning the study at large: The study set out to find disease-linked TCR variants by profiling T cell receptor beta repertoires in ankylosing spondylitis patients and healthy donors. The full study cohort was made up of approximately 27 ankylosing spondylitis patients and approximately 100 healthy donors. Peripheral blood was sampled, and synovial fluid was also collected from ankylosing spondylitis patients. What the authors observed across the whole study: The disease-linked clones were reported to be significantly enriched in matched synovial fluid samples from ankylosing spondylitis patients. Blood from ankylosing spondylitis patients appeared to be characterized by a TCR beta motif made up of several highly homologous amino acid variants. Some motif variants were previously reported in synovial fluid and blood of reactive arthritis patients, suggesting common disease-initiation mechanisms. A CD8+ phenotype was shown by the disease-linked clones, which were found at relatively low frequencies in peripheral blood.

The CDR3, cysteine through phenylalanine, is 14 amino acids long. Just CDR3 DNA is preserved here, 42 bases in frame from base 1. Sequences MNHGY (CDR1) and SAAAGT (CDR2) are obtained from the germline V gene. V is clipped by 6 bases and J by 2 bases, and the sequence between their germline boundaries is 11 bases long. TCRdb lists the instrument as Illumina HiSeq 2500. Quantitative 5'-RACE with molecular barcodes was used to prepare TCR beta libraries. The source study handled its data this way. A new computational method based on a probabilistic model of VDJ rearrangement was used to identify disease-linked TCR variants. In-frame beta chains were kept once TCRdb had trimmed the public reads at Q25 with fastp and called clones with MiXCR. For every CDR3 protein sequence, its rows merge into one entry that carries the most common genes and DNA. These V and J calls are TCRdb output, not the study's own analysis. The sample contains about 240,000 distinct CDR3 sequences, 10% of them found a single time. Around 3% of the sample rests with the top ten.

Ten or more counts support this clonotype. Its antigen is unknown. No qualities accompany the bases; no much larger clone lies one base away. The sequenced sample was blood, either unsorted or a sorted T cell fraction (not recorded which). This chain joins TRBV6-8 to TRBJ2-4; TRBD1 is a possible D gene, resting on 5 matching bases. The TCR comes from a male donor with ankylosing spondylitis or in good health (not recorded which). The DNA reads as follows: TGTGCCAGCAGGTCCAGGGCCCCCAAAAACATTCAGTACTTC. It translates to CASRSRAPKNIQYF.